A single sample is the source of the 14 T cell receptor beta chains below, sequenced in a study of T cell changes during pregnancy in multiple sclerosis. Assay used: immunoSEQ multiplex PCR; TCRdb lists only in-frame clones, some missing. The sample includes more than 80,000 clones, 85% to 95% seen only once; the top ten take approximately 1.5%. The specimen was peripheral blood, collected after pregnancy. Every receptor here comes from a female donor with multiple sclerosis, enrolled in a pregnancy study.

The chain joins TRBV6-5 to TRBJ2-7; D might be TRBD2 (6 bases). Trimming stripped 6 bases from V and 0 bases from J, with 12 bases between. Germline V CDR1 and CDR2: MNHEY, SVGAGI. This CDR3 comprises 14 residues. In DNA form, the CDR3 reads TGTGCCAGCAGCCCAGGGAGGTACTCCTACGAGCAGTACTTC. It translates to CASSPGRYSYEQYF.

V and J are TRBV29-1 and TRBJ1-1, with D maybe TRBD1 (6 bases). CDR1 is SQVTM and CDR2 is ANQGSEA in the germline V gene. V shed 2 bases and J shed 6 bases, with 16 bases lying between them. The CDR3 is 14 residues long. The chain's CDR3 is CSVEQGMGVSEAFF. CDR3 nucleotides: TGCAGCGTTGAACAGGGGATGGGTGTCTCTGAAGCTTTCTTT.

The CDR3: CASSPPTAGNTIYF. The DNA of the CDR3 is TGTGCCAGCAGCCCCCCGACAGCTGGAAACACCATATATTTT. The chain carries TRBV25-1 and TRBJ1-3, with a weak D call TRBD1 (5 bases). Per the germline V gene, CDR1 is MGHDK and CDR2 is SYGVNS. CDR3 length equals 14 residues. The V and J ends lost 6 bases and 2 bases respectively, with 11 bases between them.

The chain carries TRBV6-5 and TRBJ2-7; TRBD2 is a possible D gene (6 bases). V shed 5 bases and J shed 3 bases, with 14 bases lying between them. The germline V gene encodes CDR1 MNHEY and CDR2 SVGAGI. The CDR3 contains 14 residues. The CDR3 coding sequence is TGTGCCAGCAGTAGCGAGTGGCGGGGCTACGAGCAGTACTTC. Translation gives CASSSEWRGYEQYF.

The chain couples TRBV29-1 to TRBJ2-2, with 11 bases aligning to TRBD2. Germline V gives CDR1 SQVTM, CDR2 ANQGSEA. The length of the CDR3 is 13 residues. The V gene end was trimmed by 5 bases and the J gene end by 7 bases; junction bases not matched to a gene: 3. The CDR3 coding sequence is TGCAGCGTTCAGACTAGCGGGATCGGGGAGCTGTTTTTT. Protein product: CSVQTSGIGELFF.

The V and J genes are TRBV2 and TRBJ2-7, with a tentative D call TRBD1 (5 bases). Germline loops: CDR1 SNHLY, CDR2 FYNNEI. The CDR3 contains 13 residues. V was trimmed by 7 bases and J by 0 bases, leaving 10 bases between them. CDR3 in DNA: TGTGCCAGCAAACAGGACGCCTCCTACGAGCAGTACTTC. Residues: CASKQDASYEQYF. The complete variable domain, with remaining parts taken from reference TRBV2 and TRBJ2-7, reads EPEVTQTPSHQVTQMGQEVILRCVPISNHLYFYWYRQILGQKVEFLVSFYNNEISEKSEIFDDQFSVERPDGSNFTLKIRSTKLEDSAMYFCASKQDASYEQYFGPGTRLTVT.

This clone was seen a few times. The chain links TRBV4-2 to TRBJ2-7, with D possibly matching TRBD2 (5 bases). The V and J ends lost 0 bases and 0 bases respectively, with 12 bases between them. Germline loops: CDR1 LGHNA, CDR2 YNFKEQ. The CDR3 consists of 16 residues. The CDR3 loop is CASSQDSEGISYEQYF. CDR3 DNA: TGTGCCAGCAGCCAAGATAGTGAGGGCATCTCCTACGAGCAGTACTTC.

The J gene is TRBJ1-5, the V gene TRBV6-5; 7 nucleotides match TRBD1. Germline V CDR1 and CDR2: MNHEY, SVGAGI. This CDR3 is built from 14 residues. J gave up 4 bases and V 4 bases, and 4 bases lay outside the gene matches. CDR3 DNA: TGTGCCAGCAGTTTAACAGGGGATAATCAGCCCCAGCATTTT. It specifies CASSLTGDNQPQHF.

The CDR3: CASSPVQVGGLTDTQYF. CDR3 DNA sequence: TGTGCCAGCTCACCGGTTCAGGTGGGGGGTCTCACAGATACGCAGTATTTT. V is TRBV18 and J is TRBJ2-3; D might be TRBD2 (6 bases). The V and J ends lost 3 bases and 2 bases respectively, with 18 bases between them. Germline loops: CDR1 KGHSH, CDR2 LQKENI. The CDR3 has 17 residues. The variable domain in full, completed from reference TRBV18 and TRBJ2-3, reads NAGVMQNPRHLVRRRGQEARLRCSPMKGHSHVYWYRQLPEEGLKFMVYLQKENIIDESGMPKERFSAEFPKEGPSILRIQQVVRGDSAAYFCASSPVQVGGLTDTQYFGPGTRLTVL.

The chain carries TRBV5-1 and TRBJ1-1, with D perhaps matching TRBD1 (6 bases). Germline CDR1 reads SGHRS; CDR2 reads YFSETQ. V lost 0 bases to trimming and J lost 12 bases, with 15 bases between them. CDR3 size: 13 residues. CDR3 sequence: CASSLGGQDETFF. CDR3 bases: TGCGCCAGCAGCTTGGGGGGACAAGACGAAACTTTCTTT.

The rearrangement uses TRBV2 and TRBJ1-2; the D gene is possibly TRBD1 (6 bases). The CDR3 is 14 amino acids. The V gene's germline CDR1 is SNHLY and CDR2 FYNNEI. Trimming shortened V by 4 bases and J by 2 bases, and 11 bases separated the two germline ends. The CDR3 protein is CASSVGGGNYGYTF. The CDR3 bases are TGTGCCAGCAGTGTTGGGGGCGGGAACTATGGCTACACCTTC.

This clone was seen a single time. The chain is built from TRBV27 and TRBJ1-2; 7 nucleotides match TRBD1. Per the germline V gene, CDR1 is MNHEY and CDR2 is SMNVEV (reference sequence). The CDR3 is made up of 16 amino acids. Trimming took 5 bases from V and 0 from J; bases not matched to a gene: 9. The CDR3 is CASSPSQGRANYGYTF. The CDR3 DNA follows: TGTGCCAGCAGTCCCTCACAGGGGAGAGCTAACTATGGCTACACCTTC.

The chain has TRBV18 and TRBJ2-3; 10 bases match TRBD2. The CDR3 runs 18 residues. Unmatched junction bases numbered 10, after V lost 3 bases and J lost 1 base. Germline assignment: CDR1 KGHSH and CDR2 LQKENI. The CDR3 DNA follows: TGTGCCAGCTCACCCCTCCTTTCACTAGCGGGGCGCACAGATACGCAGTATTTT. This sequence encodes CASSPLLSLAGRTDTQYF.

This chain links TRBV11-2 with TRBJ2-3, with no clear D. From germline, CDR1 is SGHAT and CDR2 FQNNGV. The V end lost 3 bases, the J end lost 2 bases, and 12 bases lay between the germline ends. The CDR3 runs to 15 residues. The DNA for the CDR3 is TGTGCCAGCAGCTTGAGTCTGGAGACCACAGATACGCAGTATTTT. As protein: CASSLSLETTDTQYF.